This entry lists 15 T cell receptor beta chains sequenced from one sample in a study of T cells in Graves' hyperthyroidism and ophthalmopathy. RNA transcripts gave rise to amplified TCR beta CDR3 regions. The study used the HTBI primer set for a first-round RT-PCR of the TCR CDR3. TCRdb reprocessed the multiplex PCR reads via MiXCR and lists one record per CDR3 protein. The sample records under 250,000 distinct CDR3 sequences, around 16% being singletons. Source material: blood. These receptors originate from a woman in her forties or fifties with Graves' hyperthyroidism.

The rearrangement links TRBV7-3 to TRBJ2-7; D gene uncertain. Between the trimmed V and J ends, which lost 5 bases and 3 bases, there was a span of 11 bases. The CDR3 is 13 amino acids. Germline V CDR1 and CDR2: SGHTA, FQGTGA. The DNA for the CDR3 is TGTGCCAGCAGCCCAAACAGATTCTACGAGCAGTACTTC. It yields the protein CASSPNRFYEQYF. The whole variable domain, remainder taken from reference TRBV7-3 and TRBJ2-7, is GAGVSQTPSNKVTEKGKYVELRCDPISGHTALYWYRQSLGQGPEFLIYFQGTGAADDSGLPNDRFFAVRPEGSVSTLKIQRTERGDSAVYLCASSPNRFYEQYFGPGTRLTVT.

This clonotype came up many times. This chain links TRBV12-3 or TRBV12-4 with TRBJ2-5; no definite D call. The CDR3 has 16 residues. Trimming took 6 bases from V and 5 from J, leaving 22 bases between them. CDR3 protein: CASSHQRGSGLETQYF. CDR3 coding DNA: TGTGCCAGCAGCCATCAGCGAGGTTCTGGATTGGAGACCCAGTACTTC.

This clonotype occurred a few times. This sequence joins TRBV29-1 and TRBJ1-5, with TRBD1 identical over 7 bases. Germline V gives CDR1 SQVTM, CDR2 ANQGSEA. CDR3 length equals 18 residues. V lost 5 bases, J lost 0 bases, and 16 bases stayed unmatched. The CDR3 is CSVIYRGRGVYSNQPQHF. Here the CDR3 DNA reads TGCAGCGTTATCTATAGGGGCAGGGGGGTTTATAGCAATCAGCCCCAGCATTTT.

CDR3 DNA: TGCGCCAGCAGCTTGTACACTCGCCGCCAAGAGACCCAGTACTTC. Translated, it gives CASSLYTRRQETQYF. This chain connects TRBV5-1 to TRBJ2-5; D remains ambiguous. The V and J ends lost 1 base and 1 base respectively, with 11 bases between them. Germline V gene data show CDR1 as SGHRS and CDR2 as YFSETQ. The CDR3 consists of 15 residues.

The chain uses TRBV18 and TRBJ2-7; D is possibly TRBD2 (5 bases). Trimming shortened V by 8 bases and J by 0 bases, and 14 bases separated the two germline ends. The germline V gene encodes CDR1 KGHSH and CDR2 LQKENI. This CDR3 is built from 14 residues. The CDR3 loop is CASRSTNGSYEQYF. The CDR3 DNA sequence: TGTGCCAGCCGATCGACTAACGGCTCCTACGAGCAGTACTTC.

This clonotype occurred many times. The chain links TRBV30 to TRBJ1-2; no clear D gene. Germline V gene lookup returns CDR1 GTSNPN and CDR2 SVGIG (reference sequence). The V end was cut by 4 bases, the J end by 7 bases, with 10 bases between. The CDR3 loop spans 11 amino acids. CDR3 protein: CAWIYGSGYTF. The CDR3 DNA is TGTGCCTGGATCTACGGAAGTGGCTACACCTTC.

This clonotype was recorded a few times. The rearrangement uses TRBV27 and TRBJ2-1; 10 bases match TRBD2. This CDR3 has 18 residues. The junction had 16 bases not matched to a gene; V was cut back by 7 bases and J by 4 bases. Per the germline V gene, CDR1 is MNHEY and CDR2 is SMNVEV (reference sequence). This CDR3 reads CASNMRGITSGNYNEQFF. Written as DNA, the CDR3 is TGTGCCAGCAATATGAGAGGTATAACTAGCGGGAATTACAATGAGCAGTTCTTC.

This clonotype was counted at least ten times. The V and J genes are TRBV29-1 and TRBJ2-1, with TRBD2 matching 11 bases. From germline, CDR1 is SQVTM and CDR2 ANQGSEA. This CDR3 spans 15 amino acids. After removal of 3 bases from V and 8 bases from J, the junction contained 9 bases not matched to a gene. The chain's CDR3 is CSVELVAGGPDEQFF. The CDR3, as DNA: TGCAGCGTTGAGCTTGTAGCGGGAGGGCCGGATGAGCAGTTCTTC.

This clonotype was seen at least ten times. The V call is TRBV7-2, the J call TRBJ2-1, with TRBD2 matching 8 bases. CDR3 length: 17 amino acids. CDR1 and CDR2 (germline): SGHTA, FQGNSA. J lost 3 bases, V lost 4 bases, and 11 bases had no gene match. The CDR3 DNA follows: TGTGCCAGCAGCTCTTCGGGTACTAGCGGATTCTACAATGAGCAGTTCTTC. Residues: CASSSSGTSGFYNEQFF.

The rearrangement links TRBV28 to TRBJ2-1, with 7 nucleotides matching TRBD1. The germline V gene encodes CDR1 MDHEN and CDR2 SYDVKM. Germline trimming cut 2 bases from V and 14 bases from J; bases unmatched to any gene: 6. CDR3 length: 12 amino acids. CDR3 bases: TGTGCCAGCAGTTTACCCGGGCAGGGGGAGTTCTTC. It encodes CASSLPGQGEFF.

This clonotype was recorded at least ten times. The CDR3 DNA is TGCGCCAGCAGCCCCCGACCGACAGGGGGCTGGCAAGAGACCCAGTACTTC. Residues: CASSPRPTGGWQETQYF. This chain links TRBV5-1 with TRBJ2-5, with 10 bases matching TRBD1. The CDR3 contains 17 residues. J was trimmed by 2 bases and V by 4 bases; bases with no gene match: 11. Germline V gene sequence: CDR1 SGHRS, CDR2 YFSETQ.

The rearrangement joins TRBV18 to TRBJ2-1, with TRBD1 matching 12 bases. CDR3 length: 17 residues. The germline V gene encodes CDR1 KGHSH and CDR2 LQKENI. V shed 2 bases and J 4 bases; nucleotides not matched to a gene: 6. The CDR3 region is CASSPGTGGFGYNEQFF. In DNA form, the CDR3 reads TGTGCCAGCTCACCAGGGACAGGGGGCTTCGGGTACAATGAGCAGTTCTTC.

This clonotype was seen repeatedly, ten times or more. This chain uses TRBV28 with TRBJ1-5; D remains ambiguous. Trimming cost V 2 bases and J 7 bases, with 12 bases left between them. This CDR3 spans 14 amino acids. The germline gives CDR1 MDHEN, CDR2 SYDVKM. As DNA, the CDR3 is TGTGCCAGCAGTTTAGAGCAGCGGTCCCAGCCCCAGCATTTT. This gives the protein CASSLEQRSQPQHF.

This chain joins TRBV10-3 and TRBJ2-7; 9 nucleotides line up with TRBD2. Germline-derived CDR1 and CDR2 are ENHRY and SYGVKD. Unmatched junction bases numbered 12, after V lost 7 bases and J lost 5 bases. The CDR3 runs to 15 residues. CDR3 DNA sequence: TGTGCCATCAAACTCACCGATAGCGGGAGCCACGAGCAGTACTTC. It yields the protein CAIKLTDSGSHEQYF.

The chain has TRBV11-3 and TRBJ2-2; no definite D call. Looked up from germline, CDR1 is SGHNT and CDR2 is YENEEA. The CDR3 is 13 amino acids. The V end was cut by 5 bases, the J end by 3 bases, with 7 bases between. The CDR3 spells CASSPRDTGELFF. The CDR3 DNA follows: TGTGCCAGCAGCCCACGGGACACCGGGGAGCTGTTTTTT.